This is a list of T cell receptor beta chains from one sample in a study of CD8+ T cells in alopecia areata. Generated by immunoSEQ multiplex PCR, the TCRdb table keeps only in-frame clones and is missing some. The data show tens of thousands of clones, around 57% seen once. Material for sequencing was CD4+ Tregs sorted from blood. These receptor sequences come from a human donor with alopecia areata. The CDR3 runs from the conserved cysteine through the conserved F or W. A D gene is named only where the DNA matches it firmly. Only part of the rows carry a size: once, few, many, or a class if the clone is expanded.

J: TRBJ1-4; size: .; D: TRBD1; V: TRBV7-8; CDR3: CASSLRTGQGNEKLFF; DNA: TGTGCCAGCAGCTTACGGACAGGGCAAGGGAATGAAAAACTGTTTTTT
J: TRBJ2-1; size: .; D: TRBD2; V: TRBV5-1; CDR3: CASSLAGATDEQFF; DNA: TGCGCCAGCAGCCTAGCGGGAGCTACGGATGAGCAGTTCTTC
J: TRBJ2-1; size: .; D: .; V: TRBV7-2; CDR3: CASSRWRGDRNEQFF; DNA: TGTGCCAGCAGCCGATGGAGGGGAGATAGGAATGAGCAGTTCTTC
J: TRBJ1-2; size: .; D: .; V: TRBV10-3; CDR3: CAISGAGTIANYGYTF; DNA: TGTGCCATCAGTGGAGCAGGAACCATCGCTAACTATGGCTACACCTTC
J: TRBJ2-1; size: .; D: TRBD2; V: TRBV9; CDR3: CASSPKRGGRHEQFF; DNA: TGTGCCAGCAGCCCTAAGCGGGGGGGCAGGCATGAGCAGTTCTTC
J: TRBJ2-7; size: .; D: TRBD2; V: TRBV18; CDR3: CASSPLLSGSSYEQYF; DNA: TGTGCCAGCTCACCGCTTTTGAGCGGGAGTAGCTACGAGCAGTACTTC
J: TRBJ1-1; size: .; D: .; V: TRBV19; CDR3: CASSIQGRDTEAFF; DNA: TGTGCCAGTAGTATACAGGGACGGGACACTGAAGCTTTCTTT
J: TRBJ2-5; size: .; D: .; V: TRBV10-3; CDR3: CAISGLEETQYF; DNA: TGTGCCATCAGTGGCCTGGAAGAGACCCAGTACTTC
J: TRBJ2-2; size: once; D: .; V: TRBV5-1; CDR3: CASSLAAQGPGELFF; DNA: TGCGCCAGCAGCTTGGCAGCACAGGGTCCCGGGGAGCTGTTTTTT
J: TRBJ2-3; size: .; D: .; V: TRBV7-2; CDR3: CASSSRAGPDTQYF; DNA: TGTGCCAGCAGCTCAAGGGCCGGACCAGATACGCAGTATTTT
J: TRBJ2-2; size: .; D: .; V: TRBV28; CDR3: CASSRGRGTGELFF; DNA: TGTGCCAGCAGTCGGGGCCGGGGCACCGGGGAGCTGTTTTTT
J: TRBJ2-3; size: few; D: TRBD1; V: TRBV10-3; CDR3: CAISGQGAGDTQYF; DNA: TGTGCCATCAGTGGACAGGGGGCAGGAGATACGCAGTATTTT
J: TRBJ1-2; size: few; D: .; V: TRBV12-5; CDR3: CASGRGGPSGGYTF; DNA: TGTGCTAGTGGCCGAGGCGGGCCTTCGGGGGGCTACACCTTC
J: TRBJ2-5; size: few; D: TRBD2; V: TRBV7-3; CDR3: CASSFGTSRETQYF; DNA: TGTGCCAGCAGCTTCGGGACTAGCCGGGAGACCCAGTACTTC
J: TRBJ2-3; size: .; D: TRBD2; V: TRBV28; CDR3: CASSRAGGQRDTQYF; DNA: TGTGCCAGCAGTCGTGCGGGAGGCCAGAGGGATACGCAGTATTTT
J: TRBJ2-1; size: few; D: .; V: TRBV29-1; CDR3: CSASSGSSSYNEQFF; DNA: TGCAGCGCCAGTAGCGGTTCGAGCTCCTACAATGAGCAGTTCTTC
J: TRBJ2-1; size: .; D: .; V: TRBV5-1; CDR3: CASSLPRSEGATYNEQFF; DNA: TGCGCCAGCAGCTTGCCGCGGAGCGAGGGAGCTACCTACAATGAGCAGTTCTTC
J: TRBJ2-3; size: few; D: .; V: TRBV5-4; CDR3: CASSLDPIPTDTQYF; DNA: TGTGCCAGCAGCTTGGATCCAATCCCCACAGATACGCAGTATTTT
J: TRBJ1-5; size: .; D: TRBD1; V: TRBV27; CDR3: CASSEAQGALLIQPQHF; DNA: TGTGCCAGCAGTGAGGCCCAGGGGGCGCTTTTAATTCAGCCCCAGCATTTT
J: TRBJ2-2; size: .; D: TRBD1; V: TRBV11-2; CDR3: CASSLVWGQGVFF; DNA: TGTGCCAGCAGCTTAGTTTGGGGACAGGGTGTGTTTTTT
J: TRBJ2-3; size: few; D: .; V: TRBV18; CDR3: CASSKMLDIPDTQYF; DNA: TGTGCCAGTTCCAAAATGCTGGACATCCCAGATACGCAGTATTTT
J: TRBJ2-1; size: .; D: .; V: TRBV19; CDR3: CASSGVDEQFF; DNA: TGTGCCAGTAGTGGGGTGGATGAGCAGTTCTTC
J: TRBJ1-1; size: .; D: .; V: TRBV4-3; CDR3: CASSQDNSGYTEAFF; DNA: TGCGCCAGCAGCCAAGACAACAGTGGGTACACTGAAGCTTTCTTT
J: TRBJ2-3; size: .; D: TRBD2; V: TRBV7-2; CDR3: CASSPPGLAGQYF; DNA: TGTGCCAGCAGCCCTCCGGGACTAGCGGGGCAGTATTTT
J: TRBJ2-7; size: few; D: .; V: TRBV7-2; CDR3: CASSLASTGEQYF; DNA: TGTGCCAGCAGCTTAGCCTCCACTGGGGAGCAGTACTTC
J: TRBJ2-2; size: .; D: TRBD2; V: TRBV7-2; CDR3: CASSSLAGGTGELFF; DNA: TGTGCCAGCAGCTCACTAGCGGGGGGCACCGGGGAGCTGTTTTTT
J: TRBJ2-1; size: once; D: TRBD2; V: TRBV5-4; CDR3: CASSLGGGAYNEQFF; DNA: TGTGCCAGCAGTCTGGGCGGGGGGGCCTACAATGAGCAGTTCTTC
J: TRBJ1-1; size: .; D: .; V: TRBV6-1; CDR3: CASSEIGLNTEAFF; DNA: TGTGCCAGCAGTGAAATAGGGTTGAACACTGAAGCTTTCTTT